This is a list of T cell receptor beta chains from one sample in a study of identical twins. TCRdb recomputed calls from the 5' RACE reads with MiXCR, one row per CDR3 protein. Among 400,000 to 550,000 distinct CDR3 sequences listed, over 11% were seen once. The data also belong to a second study, concerning yellow fever vaccine responses in identical twins.

Material: CD4+ T cells sorted from blood. These receptors all come from a woman aged 18-30 years in good health. Each CDR3 is given with its conserved first and last residue. D genes are given only for firm matches. The listing skips clone size in some rows; elsewhere it reads once, few, many or a size class.

D gene: NA; clone size: once; V gene: TRBV5-1; J gene: TRBJ2-5; CDR3 DNA: TGCGCCAGCAGCTTGGGAGGGGGACCCAAGGGGACCCAGTACTTC; CDR3 protein: CASSLGGGPKGTQYF
D gene: NA; clone size: few; V gene: TRBV6-5; J gene: TRBJ2-1; CDR3 DNA: TGTGCCAGCAGTTACCTAAACTCAAATGAGCAGTTCTTC; CDR3 protein: CASSYLNSNEQFF
D gene: TRBD1; clone size: many; V gene: TRBV7-9; J gene: TRBJ1-1; CDR3 DNA: TGTGCCAGCAGCTCCGGACAGGGATGGACTGAAGCTTTCTTT; CDR3 protein: CASSSGQGWTEAFF
D gene: NA; clone size: few; V gene: TRBV5-1; J gene: TRBJ2-6; CDR3 DNA: TGCGCCAGCGCAGAGGGTGGTGGGGCCAACGTCCTGACTTTC; CDR3 protein: CASAEGGGANVLTF
D gene: NA; clone size: many; V gene: TRBV12-3/TRBV12-4; J gene: TRBJ2-7; CDR3 DNA: TGTGCCAGCAGCGGGGACTACGAGCAGTACTTC; CDR3 protein: CASSGDYEQYF
D gene: NA; clone size: NA; V gene: TRBV6-2/TRBV6-3; J gene: TRBJ2-7; CDR3 DNA: TGTGCCAGCAGTTCGCTTGGGGACATTTCCTACGAGCAGTACTTC; CDR3 protein: CASSSLGDISYEQYF
D gene: TRBD2; clone size: NA; V gene: TRBV4-3; J gene: TRBJ2-3; CDR3 DNA: TGCGCCAGCAGCCAAGAACTAGCGGTTAGTGGCACAGATACGCAGTATTTT; CDR3 protein: CASSQELAVSGTDTQYF
D gene: TRBD1; clone size: NA; V gene: TRBV18; J gene: TRBJ2-5; CDR3 DNA: TGTGCCAGCTCACCAGTCCAGGGGGATCAAGAGACCCAGTACTTC; CDR3 protein: CASSPVQGDQETQYF
D gene: NA; clone size: NA; V gene: TRBV24-1; J gene: TRBJ2-3; CDR3 DNA: TGTGCCACCAGTGATTTGGGCTTGGGCACAGATACGCAGTATTTT; CDR3 protein: CATSDLGLGTDTQYF
D gene: TRBD1; clone size: NA; V gene: TRBV28; J gene: TRBJ2-5; CDR3 DNA: TGTGCCAGCAGCCTGGACAGGGTTGTGGAGACCCAGTACTTC; CDR3 protein: CASSLDRVVETQYF
D gene: NA; clone size: few; V gene: TRBV4-2; J gene: TRBJ2-2; CDR3 DNA: TGTGCCAGCAGCCAAGATCGGAGACGAGGAAGCGCGAACACCGGGGAGCTGTTTTTT; CDR3 protein: CASSQDRRRGSANTGELFF
D gene: NA; clone size: few; V gene: TRBV15; J gene: TRBJ2-3; CDR3 DNA: TGTGCCACCAGCAGAGGAGGGGTATTTGGGGGGTCTGCAGATACGCAGTATTTT; CDR3 protein: CATSRGGVFGGSADTQYF
D gene: NA; clone size: NA; V gene: TRBV20-1; J gene: TRBJ2-1; CDR3 DNA: TGCAGTGCTTCACCTACTAGTGGAAGGTACAATGAGCAGTTCTTC; CDR3 protein: CSASPTSGRYNEQFF
D gene: NA; clone size: NA; V gene: TRBV5-1; J gene: TRBJ2-1; CDR3 DNA: TGCGCCAGCAGCTTCAGGGGTAGCGTCGAATCGAGCTCCTACAATGAGCAGTTCTTC; CDR3 protein: CASSFRGSVESSSYNEQFF